This TCR beta chain was profiled in a study of cytomegalovirus exposure and HLA in healthy donors. Comments on this clone: Its cognate antigen is unknown. Additional DNA sequences in this sample encode the identical CDR3.

Study conclusions and caveats: Accurate HLA-A and HLA-B prediction from TCR beta sequences was reported for most subjects. Despite most TCR sequences being rare, some public TCRs occurred in many donors. With high specificity and sensitivity, the classifier reportedly diagnosed cytomegalovirus status. In vitro work confirmed that a few CMV-associated chains recognize CMV antigens.

13 Jbeta primers and 60 Vbeta primers were used for the PCR. Sequencing used immunoSEQ multiplex PCR; TCRdb keeps in-frame clones, though not all of them. The data show tens of thousands of clones, around 80% seen once. V lost 6 bases, J lost 2 bases, and 4 bases lay in between. Germline values: CDR1 MDHEN, CDR2 SYDVKM. This CDR3 spans 11 amino acids. The chain combines TRBV28 with TRBJ1-2; D gene ambiguous. The clonotype comes from a man aged 45-60 years in good health and CMV-seropositive. The specimen was PBMCs. CDR3 region: CASSQNYGYTF. CDR3 nucleotides: TGTGCCAGCAGCCAAAACTATGGCTACACCTTC.